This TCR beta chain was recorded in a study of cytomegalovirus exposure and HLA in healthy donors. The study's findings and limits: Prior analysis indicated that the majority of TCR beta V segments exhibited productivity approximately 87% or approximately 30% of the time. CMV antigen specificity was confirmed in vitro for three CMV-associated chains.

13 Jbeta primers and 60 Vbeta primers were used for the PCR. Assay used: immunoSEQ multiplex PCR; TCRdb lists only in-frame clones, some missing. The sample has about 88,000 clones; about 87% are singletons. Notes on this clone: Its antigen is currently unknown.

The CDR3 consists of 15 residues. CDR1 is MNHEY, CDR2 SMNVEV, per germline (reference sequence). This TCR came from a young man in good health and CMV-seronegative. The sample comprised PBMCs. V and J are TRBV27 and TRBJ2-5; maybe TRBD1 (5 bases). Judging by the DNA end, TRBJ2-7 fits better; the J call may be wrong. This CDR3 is CASSFYIGVRYEQYF. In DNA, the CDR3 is TGTGCCAGCAGTTTTTACATAGGGGTTAGGTACGAGCAGTACTTC.